This TCR beta chain was retrieved from a study of beta chain features in type 1 diabetes. With 4 bases clipped from V and 4 bases from J, the junction kept 7 bases outside the gene matches. The germline V gene has CDR1 SGHTA and CDR2 FQGTGA. The CDR3 runs 17 residues. Every isolated RNA sample was fully reverse transcribed, so sequencing captured expressed TCRB transcripts. Sequenced naive, central memory and regulatory T cell samples produced an average of roughly 3.6 million reads. Sequencing used immunoSEQ multiplex PCR; TCRdb keeps in-frame clones, though not all of them. The table shows 250,000 to 350,000 clones, with around 13% occurring only once.

This clonotype originated in a man younger than 40 in good health. The specimen was central memory CD4+ T cells from blood. The chain links TRBV7-3 to TRBJ2-3; TRBD2 agrees at 14 bases. In DNA form, the CDR3 reads TGTGCCAGCAGCTCCGCGACTAGCGGGAGGGTAGCAGATACGCAGTATTTT. Translating gives CASSSATSGRVADTQYF.